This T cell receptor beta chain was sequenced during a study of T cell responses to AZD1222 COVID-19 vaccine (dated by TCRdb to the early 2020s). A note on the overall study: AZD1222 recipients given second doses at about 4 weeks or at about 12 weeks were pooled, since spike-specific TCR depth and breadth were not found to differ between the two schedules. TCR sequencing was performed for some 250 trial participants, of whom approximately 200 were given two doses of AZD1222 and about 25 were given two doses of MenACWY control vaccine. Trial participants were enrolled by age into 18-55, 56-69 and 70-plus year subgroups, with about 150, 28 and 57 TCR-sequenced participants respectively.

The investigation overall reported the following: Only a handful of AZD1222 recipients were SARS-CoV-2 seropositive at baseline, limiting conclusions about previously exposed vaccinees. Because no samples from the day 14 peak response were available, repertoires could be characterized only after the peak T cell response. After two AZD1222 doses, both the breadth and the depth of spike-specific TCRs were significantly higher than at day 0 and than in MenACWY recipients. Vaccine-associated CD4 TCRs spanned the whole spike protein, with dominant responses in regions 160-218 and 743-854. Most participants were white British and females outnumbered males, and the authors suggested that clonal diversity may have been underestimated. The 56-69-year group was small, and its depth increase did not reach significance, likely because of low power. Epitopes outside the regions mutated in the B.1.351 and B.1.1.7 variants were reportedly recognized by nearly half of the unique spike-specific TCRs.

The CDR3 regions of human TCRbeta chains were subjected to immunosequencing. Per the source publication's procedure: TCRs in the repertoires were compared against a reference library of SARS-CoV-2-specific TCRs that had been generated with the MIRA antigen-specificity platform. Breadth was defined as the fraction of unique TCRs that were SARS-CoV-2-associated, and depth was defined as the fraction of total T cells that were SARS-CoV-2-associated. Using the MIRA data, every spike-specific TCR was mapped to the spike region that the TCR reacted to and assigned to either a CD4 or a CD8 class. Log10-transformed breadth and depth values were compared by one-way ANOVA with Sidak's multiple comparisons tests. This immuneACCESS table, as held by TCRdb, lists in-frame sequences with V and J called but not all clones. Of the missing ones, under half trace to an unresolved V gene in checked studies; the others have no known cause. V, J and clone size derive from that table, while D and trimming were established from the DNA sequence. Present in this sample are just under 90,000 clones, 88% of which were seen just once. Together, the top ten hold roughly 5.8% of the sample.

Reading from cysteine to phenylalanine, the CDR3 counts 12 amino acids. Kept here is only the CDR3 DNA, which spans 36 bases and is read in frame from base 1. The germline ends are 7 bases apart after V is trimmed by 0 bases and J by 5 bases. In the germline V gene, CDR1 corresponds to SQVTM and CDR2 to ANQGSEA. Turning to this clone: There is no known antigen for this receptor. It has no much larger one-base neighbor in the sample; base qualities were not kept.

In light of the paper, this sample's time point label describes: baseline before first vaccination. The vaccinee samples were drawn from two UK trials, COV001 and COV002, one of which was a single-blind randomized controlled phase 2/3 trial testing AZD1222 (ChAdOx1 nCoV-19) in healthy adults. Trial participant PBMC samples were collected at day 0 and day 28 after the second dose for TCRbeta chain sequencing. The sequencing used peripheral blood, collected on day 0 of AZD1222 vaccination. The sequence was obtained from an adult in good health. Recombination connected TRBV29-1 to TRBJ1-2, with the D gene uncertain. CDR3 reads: CSVEEGGYGYTF. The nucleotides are TGCAGCGTTGAAGAGGGCGGGTATGGCTACACCTTC.